This T cell receptor gamma chain came from a study of gamma-delta T cells after stem cell transplantation. In regard to this clone: Being one base from a much bigger clone, this may be a read error.

TCRdb reanalysed the RT-PCR reads with CATT. The sample has roughly 1,200 gamma-chain clones, roughly 17% seen once; the top ten hold around a tenth. There are 17 residues in the CDR3. The germline V gene encodes CDR1 VTNTFY and CDR2 YDVSTARD (reference sequence). This receptor was obtained from a human donor. It is not recorded whose cells these are; they may come from a transplant donor. The chain is built from TRGV3 and TRGJ1 or TRGJ2. Input material: gamma-delta T cells. Here the CDR3 reads CATWYRNSSLNYYKKLF. CDR3 nucleotide sequence: TGTGCCACCTGGTACAGGAATTCCTCCCTAAATTATTATAAGAAACTCTTT.